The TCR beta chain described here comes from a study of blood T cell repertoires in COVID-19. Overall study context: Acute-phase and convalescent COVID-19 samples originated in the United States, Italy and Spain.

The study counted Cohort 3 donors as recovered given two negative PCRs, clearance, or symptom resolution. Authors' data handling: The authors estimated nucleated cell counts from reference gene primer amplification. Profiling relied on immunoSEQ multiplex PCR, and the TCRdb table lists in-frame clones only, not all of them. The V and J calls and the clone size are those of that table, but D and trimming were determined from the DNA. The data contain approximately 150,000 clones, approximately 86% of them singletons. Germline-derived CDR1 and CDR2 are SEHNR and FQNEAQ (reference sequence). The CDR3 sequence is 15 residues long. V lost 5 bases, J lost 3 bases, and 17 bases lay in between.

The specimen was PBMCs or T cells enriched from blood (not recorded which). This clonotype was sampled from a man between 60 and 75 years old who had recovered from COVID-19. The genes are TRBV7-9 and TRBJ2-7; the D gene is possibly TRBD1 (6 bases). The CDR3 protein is CASSPRDTSLYEQYF. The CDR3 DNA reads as TGTGCCAGCAGCCCCCGGGACACTTCCCTCTACGAGCAGTACTTC.